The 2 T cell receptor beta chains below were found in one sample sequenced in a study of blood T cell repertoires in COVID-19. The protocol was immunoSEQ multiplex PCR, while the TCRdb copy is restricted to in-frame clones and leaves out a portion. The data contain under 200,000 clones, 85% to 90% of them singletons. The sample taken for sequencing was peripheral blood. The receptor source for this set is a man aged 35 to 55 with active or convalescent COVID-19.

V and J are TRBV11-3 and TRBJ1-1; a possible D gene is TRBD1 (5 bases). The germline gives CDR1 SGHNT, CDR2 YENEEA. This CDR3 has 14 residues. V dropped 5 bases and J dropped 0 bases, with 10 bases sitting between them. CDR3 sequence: CASSPRGVNTEAFF. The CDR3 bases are TGTGCCAGCAGCCCCCGGGGGGTGAACACTGAAGCTTTCTTT.

The CDR3 reads CASGKGAGYEQYF. In DNA form, the CDR3 reads TGTGCCAGCGGAAAGGGGGCGGGCTACGAGCAGTACTTC. This sequence joins TRBV6-5 and TRBJ2-7; 7 bases line up with TRBD1. In germline, CDR1 is MNHEY, CDR2 SVGAGI. The junction had 7 bases not matched to a gene; V was cut back by 8 bases and J by 3 bases. CDR3 length equals 13 residues.